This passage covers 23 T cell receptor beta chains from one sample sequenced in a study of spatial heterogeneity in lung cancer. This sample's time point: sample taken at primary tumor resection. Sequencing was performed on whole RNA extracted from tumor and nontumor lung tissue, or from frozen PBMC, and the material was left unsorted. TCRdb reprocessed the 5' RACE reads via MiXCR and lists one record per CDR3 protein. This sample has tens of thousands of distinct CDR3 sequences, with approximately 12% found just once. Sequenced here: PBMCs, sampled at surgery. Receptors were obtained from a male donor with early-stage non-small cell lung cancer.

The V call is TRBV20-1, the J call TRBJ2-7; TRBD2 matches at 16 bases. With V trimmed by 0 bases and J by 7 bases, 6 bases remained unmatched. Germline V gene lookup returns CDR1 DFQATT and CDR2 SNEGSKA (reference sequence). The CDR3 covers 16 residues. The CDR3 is CSARERGLAGGREQYF. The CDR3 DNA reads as TGCAGTGCTAGAGAGAGGGGACTAGCGGGAGGGCGGGAGCAGTACTTC.

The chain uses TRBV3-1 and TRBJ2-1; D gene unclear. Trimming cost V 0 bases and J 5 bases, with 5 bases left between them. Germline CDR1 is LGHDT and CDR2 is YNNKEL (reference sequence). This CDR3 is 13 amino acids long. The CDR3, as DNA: TGTGCCAGCAGCCAAGAGAGGCACAATGAGCAGTTCTTC. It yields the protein CASSQERHNEQFF.

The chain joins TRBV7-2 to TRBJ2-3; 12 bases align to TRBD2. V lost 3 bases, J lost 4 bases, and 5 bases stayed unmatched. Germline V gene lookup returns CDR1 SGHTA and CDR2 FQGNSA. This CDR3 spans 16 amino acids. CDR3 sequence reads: CASSFGASGRADTQYF. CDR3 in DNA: TGTGCCAGCAGCTTTGGAGCTAGCGGGAGGGCAGATACGCAGTATTTT.

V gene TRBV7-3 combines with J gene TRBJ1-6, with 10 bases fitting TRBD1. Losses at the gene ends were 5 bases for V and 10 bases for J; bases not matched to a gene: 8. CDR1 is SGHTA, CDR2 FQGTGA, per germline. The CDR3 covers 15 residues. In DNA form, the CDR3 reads TGTGCCAGCAGCCAGCTGGGACAGGGGACATCACCCCTCCACTTT. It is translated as CASSQLGQGTSPLHF.

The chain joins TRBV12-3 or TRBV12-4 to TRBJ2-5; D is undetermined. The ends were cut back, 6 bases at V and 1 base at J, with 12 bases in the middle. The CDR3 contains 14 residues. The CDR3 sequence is CASSRAATQETQYF. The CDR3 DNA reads TGTGCCAGCAGCCGGGCAGCAACCCAAGAGACCCAGTACTTC.

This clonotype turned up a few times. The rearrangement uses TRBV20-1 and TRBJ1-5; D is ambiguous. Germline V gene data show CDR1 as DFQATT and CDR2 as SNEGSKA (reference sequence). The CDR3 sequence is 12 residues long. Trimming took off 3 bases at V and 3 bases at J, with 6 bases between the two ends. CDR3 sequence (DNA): TGCAGTGCTAGGGACCACAATCAGCCCCAGCATTTT. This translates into CSARDHNQPQHF.

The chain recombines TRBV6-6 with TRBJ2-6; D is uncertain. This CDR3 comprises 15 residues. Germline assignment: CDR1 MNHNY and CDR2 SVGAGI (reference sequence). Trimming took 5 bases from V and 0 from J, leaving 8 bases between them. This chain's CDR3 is CASSNQISGANVLTF. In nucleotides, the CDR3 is TGTGCCAGCAGTAACCAGATCTCTGGGGCCAACGTCCTGACTTTC.

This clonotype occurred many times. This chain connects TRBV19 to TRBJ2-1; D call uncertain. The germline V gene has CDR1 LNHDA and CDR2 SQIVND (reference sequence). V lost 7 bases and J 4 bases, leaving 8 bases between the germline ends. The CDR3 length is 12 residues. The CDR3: CASMGRYNEQFF. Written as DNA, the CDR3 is TGTGCCAGTATGGGCAGGTACAATGAGCAGTTCTTC.

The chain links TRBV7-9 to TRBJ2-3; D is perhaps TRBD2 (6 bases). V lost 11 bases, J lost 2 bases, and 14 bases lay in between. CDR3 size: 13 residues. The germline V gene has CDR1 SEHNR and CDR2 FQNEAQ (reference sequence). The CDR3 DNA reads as TGTGCCTCCGGAGGGGACTTCACAGATACGCAGTATTTT. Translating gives CASGGDFTDTQYF.

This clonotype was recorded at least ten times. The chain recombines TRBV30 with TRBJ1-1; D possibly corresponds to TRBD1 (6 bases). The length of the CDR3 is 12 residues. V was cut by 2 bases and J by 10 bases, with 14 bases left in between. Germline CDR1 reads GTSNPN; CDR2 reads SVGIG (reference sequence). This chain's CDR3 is CAWSRDRYGAFF. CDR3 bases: TGTGCCTGGAGTCGTGACAGGTACGGAGCTTTCTTT.

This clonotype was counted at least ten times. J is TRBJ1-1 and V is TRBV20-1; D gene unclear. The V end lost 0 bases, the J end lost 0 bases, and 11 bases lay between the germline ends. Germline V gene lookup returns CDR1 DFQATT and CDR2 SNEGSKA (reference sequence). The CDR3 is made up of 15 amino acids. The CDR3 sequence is CSARDRWRMNTEAFF. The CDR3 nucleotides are TGCAGTGCTAGAGATCGTTGGCGGATGAACACTGAAGCTTTCTTT.

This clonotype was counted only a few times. The CDR3 bases are TGTGCCAGCAGTTTGAGCCCGAACACTGAAGCTTTCTTT. This gives the protein CASSLSPNTEAFF. The rearrangement links TRBV12-3 or TRBV12-4 to TRBJ1-1; D is uncertain. The ends were cut back, 3 bases at V and 1 base at J, with 6 bases in the middle. The CDR3 has 13 residues.

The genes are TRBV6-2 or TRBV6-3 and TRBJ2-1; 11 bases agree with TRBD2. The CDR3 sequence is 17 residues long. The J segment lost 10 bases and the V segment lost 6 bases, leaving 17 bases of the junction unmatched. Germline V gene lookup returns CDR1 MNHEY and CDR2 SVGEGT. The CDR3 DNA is TGTGCCAGCAGCTCTTACGCCACTAGCGGGGGAGATGGGGAGCAGTTCTTC. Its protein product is CASSSYATSGGDGEQFF.

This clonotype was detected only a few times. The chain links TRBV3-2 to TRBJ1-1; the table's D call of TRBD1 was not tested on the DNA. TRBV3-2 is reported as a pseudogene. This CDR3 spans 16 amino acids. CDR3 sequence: CASSRLLDRGGTEAFF. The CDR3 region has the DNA TGTGCCAGCAGCCGATTACTCGACAGGGGGGGGACTGAAGCTTTCTTT.

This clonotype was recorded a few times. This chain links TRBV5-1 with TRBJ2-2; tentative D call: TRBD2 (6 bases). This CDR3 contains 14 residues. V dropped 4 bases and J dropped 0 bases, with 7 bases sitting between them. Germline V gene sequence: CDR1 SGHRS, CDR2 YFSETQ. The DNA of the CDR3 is TGCGCCAGCAGCGGGGGGACGAACACCGGGGAGCTGTTTTTT. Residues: CASSGGTNTGELFF.

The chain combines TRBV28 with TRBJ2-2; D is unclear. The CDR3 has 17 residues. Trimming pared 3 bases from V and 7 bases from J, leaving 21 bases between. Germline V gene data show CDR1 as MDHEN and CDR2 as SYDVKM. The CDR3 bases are TGTGCCAGCAGTTTGGTAGGGAATAGGGCCACAGACGGGGAGCTGTTTTTT. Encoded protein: CASSLVGNRATDGELFF.

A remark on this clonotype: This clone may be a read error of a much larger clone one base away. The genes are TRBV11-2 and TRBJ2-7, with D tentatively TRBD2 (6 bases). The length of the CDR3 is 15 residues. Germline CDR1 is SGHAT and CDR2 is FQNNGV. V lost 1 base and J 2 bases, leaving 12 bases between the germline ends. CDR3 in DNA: TGTGCCAGCAGCTTAGGACTAGTGGGAGCCTACGAGCAGTACTTC. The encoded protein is CASSLGLVGAYEQYF.

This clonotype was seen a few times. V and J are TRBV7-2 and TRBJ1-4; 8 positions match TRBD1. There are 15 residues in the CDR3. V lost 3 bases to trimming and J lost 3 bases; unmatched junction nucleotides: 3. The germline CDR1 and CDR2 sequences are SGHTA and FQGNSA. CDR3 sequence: CASSFQGAANEKLFF. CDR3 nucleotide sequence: TGTGCCAGCAGCTTCCAGGGGGCCGCTAATGAAAAACTGTTTTTT.

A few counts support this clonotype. CDR3 loop: CASSPTDRAGVLSGANVLTF. The CDR3 nucleotides are TGTGCCAGCAGCCCAACAGACAGAGCGGGGGTTCTCTCTGGGGCCAACGTCCTGACTTTC. The chain links TRBV9 to TRBJ2-6; 8 bases match TRBD2. Germline CDR1 reads SGDLS; CDR2 reads YYNGEE. V was clipped by 4 bases and J by 0 bases; unmatched bases: 15. There are 20 residues in the CDR3.

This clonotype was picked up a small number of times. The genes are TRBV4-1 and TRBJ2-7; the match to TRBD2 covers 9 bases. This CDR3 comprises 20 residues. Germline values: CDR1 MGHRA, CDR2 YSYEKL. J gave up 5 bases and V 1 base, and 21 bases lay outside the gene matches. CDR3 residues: CASSQVRVGGSGGGYDEQYF. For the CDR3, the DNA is TGCGCCAGCAGCCAAGTCAGAGTTGGAGGTAGCGGGGGCGGTTACGACGAGCAGTACTTC.

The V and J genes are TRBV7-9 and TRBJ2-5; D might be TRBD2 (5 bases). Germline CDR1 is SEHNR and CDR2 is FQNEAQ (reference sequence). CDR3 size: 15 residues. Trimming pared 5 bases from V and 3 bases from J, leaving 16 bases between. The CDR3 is CASSLLPSSEETQYF. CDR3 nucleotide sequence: TGTGCCAGCAGCCTCCTCCCTAGCTCGGAAGAGACCCAGTACTTC.

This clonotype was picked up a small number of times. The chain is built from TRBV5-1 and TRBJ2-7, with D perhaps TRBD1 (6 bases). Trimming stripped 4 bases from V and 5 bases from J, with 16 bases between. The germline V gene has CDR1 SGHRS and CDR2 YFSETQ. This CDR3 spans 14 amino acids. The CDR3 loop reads CASSPGVGIDEQYF. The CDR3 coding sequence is TGCGCCAGCAGCCCAGGGGTTGGAATTGACGAGCAGTACTTC.

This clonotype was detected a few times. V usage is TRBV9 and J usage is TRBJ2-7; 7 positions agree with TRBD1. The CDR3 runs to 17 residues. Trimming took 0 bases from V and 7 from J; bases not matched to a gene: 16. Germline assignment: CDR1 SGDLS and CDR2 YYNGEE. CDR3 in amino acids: CASSVGLRGQDFNEQYF. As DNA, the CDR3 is TGTGCCAGCAGCGTAGGGTTGAGAGGACAGGATTTTAATGAGCAGTACTTC.